This TCR beta chain was sequenced in a study of shared clonotypes between healthy human individuals. The sample holds a few counts of this clone. Additional DNA sequences in this sample encode the identical CDR3. The repertoire was sequenced with immunoSEQ multiplex PCR; TCRdb's copy has only in-frame clones and lacks some. The data contain roughly 1,600,000 clones, 97% to 99% of them singletons. Adult donors, all healthy and HIV-negative, had no recent acute infections or vaccinations. Germline CDR1 reads SGHTA; CDR2 reads FQGNSA. V lost 3 bases and J lost 4, with 1 base in between. The CDR3 sequence is 11 residues long.

Input material: naive CD4+ T cells sorted from blood. Described subset: CD45RA+ positively selected. V and J are TRBV7-2 and TRBJ2-1; unclear D gene. The receptor was isolated from a man aged 25-45 years in good health. The CDR3 DNA reads as TGTGCCAGCAGCTTTTACAATGAGCAGTTCTTC. Translated, it gives CASSFYNEQFF.